This T cell receptor beta chain was identified during a study of cytomegalovirus exposure and HLA in healthy donors (TCRdb year 2017). Broadly, across the study: According to an earlier analysis of 587 of the donors, about 170 million T cells yielded roughly 100 million unique TCR beta sequences and about 300 Gb of sequence data. A later analysis re-analyzed previously published TCR beta repertoires from approximately 670 donors and added high-resolution HLA genotyping to study TCR occurrence patterns. Every discovery cohort repertoire had been produced on one sequencing platform. In the later analysis, no new phenotypic data were used to find candidate immune exposures; instead, reliance was placed on TCR beta sequences and their occurrence across donors. To predict cytomegalovirus infection status, the study brought together high-throughput TCR immunosequencing, statistical association of individual TCRs with disease status, and machine learning. The study was designed to test whether signatures of past pathogen exposure could be identified by cataloging public T cell receptors. A later genetic analysis took genome-wide SNP genotypes for 398 of the 666 donors and used that subset as a discovery cohort. Along with the roughly 670-subject first cohort, a separate validation cohort of over a hundred different subjects was used. Among some 410 genotyped donors of the cohort, an average of roughly 230,000 unique TCR beta nucleotide sequences was sequenced per donor, of which 15% to 20% were non-productive. Donor age, sex, ethnicity and CMV serostatus were compiled alongside the repertoire data. Class I and class II HLA loci were covered by the typing at four-digit resolution. The genetic ancestry cluster associated with self-reported Caucasian donors included 65% to 90% of the 398 genotyped donors. The number of typed donors differed by locus: roughly 620-630 for A, B, C, DRB1 and DQB1; approximately 520 for DQA1; some 610 for DPA1; and around 470 for DPB1. The study profiled the T cell repertoires of under 700 subjects by immunosequencing and related them to cytomegalovirus serostatus. Around 320 gigabases of sequencing data and approximately 85 million unique TCR sequences were included in an early release covering about 700 HLA-typed donors. In an earlier analysis of several hundred of the donors, high-throughput TCR beta sequencing was used to judge whether each TCR beta V gene segment behaved as functional or pseudogenic. Because of strong linkage in the cohort, roughly 5 DR-DQ haplotypes were treated as single units for association and clustering.

The cohort comprised 666 healthy bone marrow donors. All cohort members were sampled while nominally healthy, although unrecorded immune exposures were likely present. The donor was CMV seropositive and belonged to the group of 270 or so seropositive cohort members. Every donor gave a peripheral blood sample, and the peripheral blood mononuclear cells from that sample were used for TCR beta sequencing. Genomic DNA extraction from the blood cell samples was performed with the Qiagen DNeasy Blood Extraction Kit. Notes on this clone: Its target antigen remains unknown. Per-base quality was not reported, and no clone a single base away is much larger than it.

Receptor libraries were prepared by the immunoSEQ multiplex PCR assay. The multiplex PCR relied on a mix of 60 forward primers for TCR Vbeta segments and 13 reverse primers for TCR Jbeta segments. The CDR3 region of rearranged TCR beta genes was amplified from genomic DNA with a multiplex PCR assay. On the Illumina HiSeq System, the amplified TCR beta libraries were sequenced as 87-base-pair reads. The paper's data handling went like this. A later analysis counted about 76 million unique TCR beta chains across the 666 repertoires, and around 12 million of these chains were shared by at least two donors. A nearest-neighbor algorithm error-corrected the raw reads and collapsed the reads into unique sequences, merging closely related sequences to remove PCR and sequencing errors. V, D and J gene segments were assigned by aligning CDR3 sequences to IMGT reference sequences. Each retained sequence needed at least a six-nucleotide match to both a V gene segment and a J gene segment. Rearrangements were classified as productive when the CDR3 lacked stop codons and remained in frame with V and J, and all other rearrangements were classified as non-productive. Following IMGT convention, CDR3 was defined as the stretch from the second conserved V-encoded cysteine up to the conserved J-encoded phenylalanine. In an earlier analysis of roughly 610 of the donors, sequences lacking an unambiguous match to a single V gene segment were excluded. In an earlier analysis of around 600 of the donors, V segments were called functional above 56.7% productive rearrangements and were called segregating when the between-donor standard deviation exceeded 5%. A statistical classification framework was developed to diagnose cytomegalovirus status using the catalog of TCR beta chain sequences. In a later analysis, V and J genes were assigned by comparing TCR nucleotide sequences against IMGT/GENE-DB human TR gene sequences. Using the TCRdist pipeline, a later analysis assigned CDR3 sequences along with most-parsimonious VDJ recombination scenarios. In a later analysis, each TCR beta chain was defined by its CDR3 amino acid sequence together with its V-gene family, and reads lacking a unique V-gene family were excluded. To address suspected cross-contamination and a sequencing artifact, a later analysis removed approximately 590 highly shared, low-generation-probability nucleotide sequences. A later analysis calculated a clonal expansion index for each public chain from normalized within-repertoire ranks of inferred template counts. Generation probabilities in a later analysis came from a VDJ recombination model fitted to out-of-frame rearrangements, and those results were checked against IGoR. In a later analysis, hypergeometric tests were used to score TCR-TCR, TCR-HLA and TCR-CMV co-occurrence, with a repertoire-size bias correction applied to TCR pairs. To estimate false discovery rates, a later analysis permuted the HLA or CMV assignments 20 times. In a later analysis, co-occurring TCRs were grouped using DBSCAN, with TCRdist sequence similarity added in when clustering inside HLA-allele-positive subsets. For co-occurrence clustering, repertoires with fewer than 30,000 or more than 120,000 public chains were excluded, along with five repertoires with anomalous nucleotide sharing. Not all clones reach the TCRdb copy of this immuneACCESS table, which keeps in-frame sequences only. Checked studies attribute under half of the gap to unresolved V genes and leave the rest unexplained. V and J calls and clone size are copied from that table; D and trimming were computed from the DNA. For this sample the table gives over 150,000 clones, of which 68% were detected only once. Jointly, the top ten make up roughly 4.4% of the sample.

The germline V gene (reference sequence) gives CDR1 as SGHKS and CDR2 as YYEKEE. V drops 0 bases and J drops 4 bases, leaving 10 bases in between. The CDR3, from cysteine to phenylalanine, totals 14 residues. Only the CDR3 DNA is retained, 42 bases long and in frame from the first base. General study outcomes and caveats: In a later analysis, most CMV-associated TCR beta chains were found to appear HLA-restricted, with HLA associations seemingly driven largely by CMV exposure. While some public TCRs were present in many individuals, most TCR sequences turned up only very rarely across donors. Linkage disequilibrium might explain the correlated functional status among segregating V segments, but an unknown experimental factor could not be ruled out. A later analysis associated 16,951 TCR beta sequences with specific HLA alleles at a false discovery rate of 0.05. In a later genetic analysis, a missense DCLRE1C variant was associated with V-gene and J-gene trimming of TCR beta chains, and the association was replicated in an independent cohort. In an earlier analysis of 587 of the donors, most TCR beta V segments appeared in productive rearrangements about 87% or about 30% of the time, broadly matching IMGT annotations. The 87-base-pair reads could not distinguish some IMGT-functional V segments, including TRBV6-2 and TRBV6-3, so those segments were excluded. A later analysis found that HLA-associated TCR beta chains were more clonally expanded and had lower generation probabilities than equally common non-associated chains. A cluster of highly shared sequence variants was judged likely to be a technical artifact of the sequencing pipeline. CMV serostatus was the only immune exposure information available for the cohort. The study gave a list of 150 to 200 TCR beta chains associated with cytomegalovirus. According to a later analysis, TCR association rates differed among HLA loci, with DRB1 alleles showing the most associated TCRs and HLA-C alleles showing the fewest. This cohort had only TCR beta chains sequenced, and the lack of alpha or paired-chain data limited which features could be detected. According to the authors, the approach could potentially be generalized to other disease states and immunological phenotypes. According to a later analysis, parvovirus B19, influenza, CMV and Epstein-Barr virus appeared linked to several top co-occurrence clusters. In both the original and validation cohorts, the classifier was reported to diagnose cytomegalovirus status with high specificity and sensitivity. The earlier analysis of 587 of the donors excluded about 16 rarely observed V segments, including chromosome 9 orphons, because counts were too low. In vitro tests confirmed that three of the cytomegalovirus-associated TCR beta chains recognize cytomegalovirus antigens. Strong co-occurrence of HLA alleles, especially DR and DQ, made assigning TCR associations to individual alleles difficult. Because HLA typing was unavailable for some donors at each locus, only the typed subset was used in association tests. Roughly uniform sequencing depth across donors was assumed in presence/absence analyses, although this assumption may not hold. A further reported finding was that TCR beta sequences accurately predicted the HLA-A and HLA-B alleles for most subjects in the first cohort. In a later genetic analysis, fewer N-insertions in productive TCRs were reported among donors in an Asian-associated ancestry cluster than the roughly 710-donor mean.

The receptor comes from a young woman in good health and CMV-seropositive. The specimen was PBMCs. Recombination linked TRBV5-5 to TRBJ1-2; too little of a D gene remains to name it. The DNA sequence is given as TGTGCCAGCAGCTTGGACGGGAGCCCCTATGGCTACACCTTC. Translated, it reads CASSLDGSPYGYTF. The full variable domain, completed from the reference TRBV5-5 and TRBJ1-2 proteins outside the CDR3, reads DAGVTQSPTHLIKTRGQQVTLRCSPISGHKSVSWYQQVLGQGPQFIFQYYEKEERGRGNFPDRFSARQFPNYSSELNVNALLLGDSALYLCASSLDGSPYGYTFGSGTRLTVV.